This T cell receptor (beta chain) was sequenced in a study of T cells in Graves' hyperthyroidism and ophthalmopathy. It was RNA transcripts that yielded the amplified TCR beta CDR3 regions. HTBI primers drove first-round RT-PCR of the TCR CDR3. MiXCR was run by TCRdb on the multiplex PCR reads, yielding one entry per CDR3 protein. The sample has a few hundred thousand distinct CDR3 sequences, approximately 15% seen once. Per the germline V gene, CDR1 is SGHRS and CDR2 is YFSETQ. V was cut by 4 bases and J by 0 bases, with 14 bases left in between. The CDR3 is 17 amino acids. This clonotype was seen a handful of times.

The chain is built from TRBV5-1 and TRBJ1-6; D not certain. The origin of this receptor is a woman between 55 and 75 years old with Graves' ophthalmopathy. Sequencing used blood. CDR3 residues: CASSPTTLSSYNSPLHF. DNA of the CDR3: TGCGCCAGCAGCCCTACCACCCTAAGCTCCTATAATTCACCCCTCCACTTT.